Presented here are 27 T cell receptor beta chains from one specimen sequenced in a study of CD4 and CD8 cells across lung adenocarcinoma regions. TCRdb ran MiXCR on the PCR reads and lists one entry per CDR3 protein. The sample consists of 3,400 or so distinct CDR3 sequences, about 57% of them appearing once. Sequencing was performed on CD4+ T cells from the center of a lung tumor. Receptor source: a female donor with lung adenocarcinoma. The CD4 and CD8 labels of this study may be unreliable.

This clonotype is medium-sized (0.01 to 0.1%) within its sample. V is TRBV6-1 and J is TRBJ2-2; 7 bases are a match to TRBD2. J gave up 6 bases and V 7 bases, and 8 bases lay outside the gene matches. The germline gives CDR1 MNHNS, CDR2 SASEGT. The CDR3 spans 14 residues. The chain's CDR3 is CASNRAGRAGELFF. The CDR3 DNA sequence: TGTGCCAGCAACCGAGCGGGAAGGGCCGGGGAGCTGTTTTTT.

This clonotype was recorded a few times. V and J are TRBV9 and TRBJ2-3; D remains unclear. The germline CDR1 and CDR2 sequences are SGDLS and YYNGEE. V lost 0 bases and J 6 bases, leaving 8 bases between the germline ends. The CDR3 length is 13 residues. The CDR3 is CASSVESPDTQYF. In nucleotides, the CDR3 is TGTGCCAGCAGCGTAGAATCCCCCGATACGCAGTATTTT.

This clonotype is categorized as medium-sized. The CDR3: CASSIRDRAENQPQHF. The CDR3 DNA follows: TGTGCCAGCTCAATCAGGGACAGGGCGGAAAATCAGCCCCAGCATTTT. The rearrangement links TRBV6-1 to TRBJ1-5; 9 bases align to TRBD1. Losses at the gene ends were 8 bases for V and 4 bases for J; bases not matched to a gene: 12. This CDR3 spans 16 amino acids. CDR1 is MNHNS, CDR2 SASEGT, per germline.

The chain's CDR3 is CASSGPWDTDYEQYF. CDR3 in DNA: TGCGCCAGCAGTGGGCCATGGGACACCGACTACGAGCAGTACTTC. The chain is built from TRBV10-2 and TRBJ2-1, with D possibly TRBD1 on 6 matching bases. The DNA end is a closer match to TRBJ2-7, so the J assignment may be wrong. Germline CDR1 reads WSHSY; CDR2 reads SAAADI. The CDR3 has 15 amino acids.

This chain's CDR3 is CASSRGYEQYF. In DNA form, the CDR3 reads TGTGCCAGCTCTCGTGGGTACGAGCAGTACTTC. The chain recombines TRBV27 with TRBJ2-5; D remains ambiguous. The end of the DNA is better explained by TRBJ2-7, so the J call may be wrong. CDR1 and CDR2 from the germline V gene are MNHEY and SMNVEV (reference sequence). This CDR3 spans 11 amino acids.

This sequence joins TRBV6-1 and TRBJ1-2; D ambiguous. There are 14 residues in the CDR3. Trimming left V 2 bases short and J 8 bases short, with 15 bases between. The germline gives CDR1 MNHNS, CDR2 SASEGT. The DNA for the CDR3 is TGTGCCAGCAGTGAACCCGGAAGACTCCGGGGCTACACCTTC. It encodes CASSEPGRLRGYTF.

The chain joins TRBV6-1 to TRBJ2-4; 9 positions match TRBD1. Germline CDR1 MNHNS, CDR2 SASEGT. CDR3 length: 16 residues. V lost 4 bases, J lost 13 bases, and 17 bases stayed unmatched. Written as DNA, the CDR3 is TGTGCCAGCAGTGTCCCGGGGGACAGGGATGAAAATGAGCAGTACTTC. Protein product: CASSVPGDRDENEQYF.

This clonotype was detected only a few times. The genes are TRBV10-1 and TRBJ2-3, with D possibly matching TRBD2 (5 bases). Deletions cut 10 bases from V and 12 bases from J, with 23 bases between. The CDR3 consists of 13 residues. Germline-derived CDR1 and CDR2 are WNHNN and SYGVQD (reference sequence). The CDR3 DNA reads TGCGCCACCGAACTAGAAGGTAAAGAGACCCAGTATTTT. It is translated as CATELEGKETQYF.

The CDR3 sequence: CAISEQVLAGQETQYF. The CDR3 DNA is TGTGCCATCAGTGAGCAAGTACTAGCGGGCCAAGAGACCCAGTACTTC. J is TRBJ2-4 and V is TRBV10-3, with TRBD2 matching over 9 bases. The J call is uncertain, as TRBJ2-5 better fits the DNA end. This CDR3 comprises 16 residues. Germline V CDR1 and CDR2: ENHRY, SYGVKD.

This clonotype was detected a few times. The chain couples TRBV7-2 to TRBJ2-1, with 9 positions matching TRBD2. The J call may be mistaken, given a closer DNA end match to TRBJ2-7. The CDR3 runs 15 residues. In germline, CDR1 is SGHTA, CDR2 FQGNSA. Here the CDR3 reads CASSWGLAVYYEQYF. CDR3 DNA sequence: TGTGCCAGCAGCTGGGGACTAGCAGTTTACTACGAGCAGTACTTC.

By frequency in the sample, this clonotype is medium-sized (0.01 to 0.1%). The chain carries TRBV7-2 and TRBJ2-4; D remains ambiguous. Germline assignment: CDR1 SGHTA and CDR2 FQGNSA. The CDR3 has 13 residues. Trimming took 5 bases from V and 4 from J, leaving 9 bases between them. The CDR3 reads CASSPRTKNIQYF. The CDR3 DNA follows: TGTGCCAGCAGCCCGAGAACGAAAAACATTCAGTACTTC.

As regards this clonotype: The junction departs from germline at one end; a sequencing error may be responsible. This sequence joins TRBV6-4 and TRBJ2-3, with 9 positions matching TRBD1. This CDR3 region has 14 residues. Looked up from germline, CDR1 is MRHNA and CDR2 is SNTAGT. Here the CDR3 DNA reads TGCGCCAGCAGGGGACAGGGAGCGAAAAACATTCAGTATTTT. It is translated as CASRGQGAKNIQYF.

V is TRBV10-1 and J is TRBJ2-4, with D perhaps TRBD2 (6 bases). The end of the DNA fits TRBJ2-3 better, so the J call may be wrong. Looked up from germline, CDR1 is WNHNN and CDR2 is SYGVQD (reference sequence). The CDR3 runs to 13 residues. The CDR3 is CATELGGKNTQYF. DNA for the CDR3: TGCGCCACGGAACTGGGAGGTAAAAACACGCAGTATTTT.

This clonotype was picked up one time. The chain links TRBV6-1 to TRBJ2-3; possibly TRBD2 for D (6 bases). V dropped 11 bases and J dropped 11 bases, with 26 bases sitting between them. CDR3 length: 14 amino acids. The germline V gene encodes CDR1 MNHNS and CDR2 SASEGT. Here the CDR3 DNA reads TGTGCCGGCTCGGGAGTTAGCGGCAAAAATATGCAGTATTTT. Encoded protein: CAGSGVSGKNMQYF.

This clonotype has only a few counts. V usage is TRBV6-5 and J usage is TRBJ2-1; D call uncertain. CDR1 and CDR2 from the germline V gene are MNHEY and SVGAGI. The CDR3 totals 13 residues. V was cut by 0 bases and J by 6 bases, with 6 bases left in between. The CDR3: CASSYSMSNEQFF. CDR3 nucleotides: TGTGCCAGCAGTTACTCGATGTCCAATGAGCAGTTCTTC.

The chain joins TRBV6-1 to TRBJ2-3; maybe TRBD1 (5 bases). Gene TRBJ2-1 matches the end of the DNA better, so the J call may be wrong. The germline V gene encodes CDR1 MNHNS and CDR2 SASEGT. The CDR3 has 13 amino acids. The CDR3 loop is CASKQKGRNEQFF. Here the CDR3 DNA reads TGTGCCAGCAAACAAAAGGGGCGGAATGAGCAGTTCTTC.

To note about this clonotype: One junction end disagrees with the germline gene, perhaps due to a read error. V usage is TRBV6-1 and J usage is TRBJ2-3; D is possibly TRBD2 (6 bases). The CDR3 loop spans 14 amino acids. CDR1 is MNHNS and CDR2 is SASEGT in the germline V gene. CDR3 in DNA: TGTGCGGGCAGTGAAGGTAGCGGCACAGAGACCCAGTACTTT. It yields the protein CAGSEGSGTETQYF.

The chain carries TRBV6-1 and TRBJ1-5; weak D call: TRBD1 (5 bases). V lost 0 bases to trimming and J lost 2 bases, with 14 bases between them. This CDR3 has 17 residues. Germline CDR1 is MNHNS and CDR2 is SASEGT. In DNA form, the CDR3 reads TGTGCCAGCAGTGAAGCTTGGGGCCGGGGTGGCAATCAGCCCCAGCATTTT. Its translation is CASSEAWGRGGNQPQHF.

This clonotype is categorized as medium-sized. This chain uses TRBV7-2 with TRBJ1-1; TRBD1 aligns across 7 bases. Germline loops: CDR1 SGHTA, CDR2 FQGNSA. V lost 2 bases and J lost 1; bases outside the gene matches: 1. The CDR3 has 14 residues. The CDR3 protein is CASSLRTGNTEAFF. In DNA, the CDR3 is TGTGCCAGCAGCTTAAGGACAGGGAACACTGAAGCTTTCTTT.

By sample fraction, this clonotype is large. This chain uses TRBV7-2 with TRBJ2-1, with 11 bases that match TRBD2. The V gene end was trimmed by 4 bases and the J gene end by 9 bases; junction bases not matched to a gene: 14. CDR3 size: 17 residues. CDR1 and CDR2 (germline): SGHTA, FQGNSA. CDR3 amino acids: CASSSRVTSGNSGEQFF. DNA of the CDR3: TGTGCCAGCAGCTCCCGGGTGACTAGCGGGAATTCGGGTGAGCAGTTCTTC.

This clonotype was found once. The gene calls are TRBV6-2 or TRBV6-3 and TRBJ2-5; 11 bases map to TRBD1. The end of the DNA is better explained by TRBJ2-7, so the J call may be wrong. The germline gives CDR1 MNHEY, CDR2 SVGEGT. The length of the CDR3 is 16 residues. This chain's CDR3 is CASSPGTGGFTYEQYF. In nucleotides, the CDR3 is TGTGCCAGCAGCCCAGGGACAGGGGGTTTCACCTACGAGCAGTACTTC.

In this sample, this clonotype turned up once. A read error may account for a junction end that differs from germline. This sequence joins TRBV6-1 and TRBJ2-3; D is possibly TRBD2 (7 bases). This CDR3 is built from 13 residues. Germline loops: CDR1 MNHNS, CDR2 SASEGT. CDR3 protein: CASGGGWTETQYF. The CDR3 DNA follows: TGTGCCAGCGGGGGGGGTTGGACAGAGACGCAGTACTTT.

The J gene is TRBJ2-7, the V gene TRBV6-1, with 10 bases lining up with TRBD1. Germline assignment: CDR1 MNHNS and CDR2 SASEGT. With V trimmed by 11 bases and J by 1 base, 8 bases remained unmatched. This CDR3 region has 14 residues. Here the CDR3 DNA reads TGTGCCCTACTGCCGGACAGGGGGTCCTACGAGCAGTACTTC. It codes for CALLPDRGSYEQYF.

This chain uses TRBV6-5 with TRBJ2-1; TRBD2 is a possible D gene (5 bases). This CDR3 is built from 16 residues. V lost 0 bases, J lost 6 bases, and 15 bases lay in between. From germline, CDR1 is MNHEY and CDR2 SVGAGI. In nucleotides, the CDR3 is TGTGCCAGCAGTTACTCAAGGGCCGGGCTAGCCAATGAGCAGTTCTTC. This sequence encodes CASSYSRAGLANEQFF.

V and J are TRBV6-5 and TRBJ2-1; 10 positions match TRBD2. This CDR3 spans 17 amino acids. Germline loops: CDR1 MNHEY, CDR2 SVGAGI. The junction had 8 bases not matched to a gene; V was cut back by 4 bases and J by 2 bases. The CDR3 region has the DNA TGTGCCAGCAGTTCCCCCGGACTAGCGGCCGCCTACAATGAGCAGTTCTTC. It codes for CASSSPGLAAAYNEQFF.

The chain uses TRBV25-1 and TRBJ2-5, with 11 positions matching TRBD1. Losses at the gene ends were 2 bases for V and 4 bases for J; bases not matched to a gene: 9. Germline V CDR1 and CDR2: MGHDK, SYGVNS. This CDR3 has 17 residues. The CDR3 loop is CASSEAGTGGERETQYF. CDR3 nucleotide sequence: TGTGCCAGCAGTGAAGCCGGGACAGGGGGGGAACGAGAGACCCAGTACTTC.

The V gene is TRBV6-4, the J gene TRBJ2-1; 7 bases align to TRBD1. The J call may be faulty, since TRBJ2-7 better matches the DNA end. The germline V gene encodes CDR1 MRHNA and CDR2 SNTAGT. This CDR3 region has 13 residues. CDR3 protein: CANRDRVCDEQYF. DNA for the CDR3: TGTGCCAACCGGGACAGAGTCTGCGACGAGCAGTACTTC.